Below are 5 T cell receptor beta chains sequenced from a single sample in a study of T cells in Graves' hyperthyroidism and ophthalmopathy (dated by TCRdb to the late 2010s). Library construction relied on multiplex PCR. TCRdb names Illumina HiSeq 2000 as the instrument used. Amplification of TCR beta CDR3 regions was carried out from RNA transcripts. The first round of RT-PCR for the TCR CDR3 was performed with the HTBI primer set and the Qiagen OneStep RT-PCR kit. TCRdb handled the public reads itself, with Q25 trimming in fastp and clone calling in MiXCR, and kept productive beta chains. Rows are combined by CDR3 protein, so each entry shows the most common genes and DNA. A total of about 420,000 distinct CDR3 sequences appear in this sample, approximately 15% of them only once. The ten largest clones capture 4% to 6.5% of the sample. Sequenced sample: blood. Receptors originate from a young woman with Graves' hyperthyroidism.

J is TRBJ2-3 and V is TRBV4-1, with D uncertain. The CDR3 is made up of 14 amino acids. Trimming removed 4 bases from V and 7 bases from J, with 15 bases in between. Per the germline V gene, CDR1 is MGHRA and CDR2 is YSYEKL. CDR3: CASSLQETPNTQYF. The CDR3 DNA follows: TGCGCCAGCAGCCTCCAGGAGACCCCAAATACGCAGTATTTT.

At least ten counts were recorded for this clonotype. The chain joins TRBV2 to TRBJ2-3, with D possibly being TRBD1 or TRBD2 (5 bases each). The CDR3 is made up of 15 amino acids. The ends were cut back, 6 bases at V and 4 bases at J, with 17 bases in the middle. Germline-derived CDR1 and CDR2 are SNHLY and FYNNEI. The CDR3 nucleotides are TGTGCCAGCAGACCTAGGGACGGTTGGGCAGATACGCAGTATTTT. This codes for CASRPRDGWADTQYF.

This clonotype was detected a few times. The chain combines TRBV5-1 with TRBJ1-1, with no clear D. The germline gives CDR1 SGHRS, CDR2 YFSETQ. V lost 5 bases, J lost 1 base, and 9 bases lay in between. This CDR3 is built from 13 residues. For the CDR3, the DNA is TGCGCCAGCAGGCGAGCTGAGAACACTGAAGCTTTCTTT. As protein: CASRRAENTEAFF.

In its sample, this clonotype was seen many times. The chain employs TRBV10-3 and TRBJ1-1; D unresolved. Germline V gene lookup returns CDR1 ENHRY and CDR2 SYGVKD. This CDR3 is 12 amino acids long. V was pared by 6 bases and J by 8 bases, with 13 bases between. The CDR3 loop reads CAISLGEGEAFF. The CDR3 region has the DNA TGTGCCATCAGCTTGGGCGAGGGAGAAGCTTTCTTT.

This clonotype was observed many times. The chain combines TRBV12-3 or TRBV12-4 with TRBJ1-1; possible D gene TRBD1, 5 bases. Deletions cut 3 bases from V and 5 bases from J, with 22 bases between. This CDR3 region has 17 residues. CDR3 amino acids: CASSFQGRSSSGTEAFF. The CDR3 nucleotides read TGTGCCAGCAGTTTTCAGGGTCGGTCGTCGTCGGGTACTGAAGCTTTCTTT.